A selection of T cell receptor beta chains follows, all from one sample in a study of T-cell memory formation after mild COVID-19. TCRdb processed the 5' RACE reads anew with MiXCR; each CDR3 protein has one entry. The sample yields 550,000 to 700,000 distinct CDR3 sequences, under 20% seen once. What was sequenced was PBMCs or a T cell subset sorted from them (not recorded which). Every receptor here comes from an adult woman who had mild COVID-19 (a few samples of this study predate the infection). Cell type and time point are not known. CDR3s include the opening cysteine and the closing phenylalanine or tryptophan. Each record gives: clone size, D gene, V gene, J gene, CDR3 DNA, CDR3 protein. D genes are given only for firm matches. Rows may omit the clone size; those that give it use once, few, many or a size class.

clone_size: -; d_call: TRBD1; v_call: TRBV6-5; j_call: TRBJ1-1; cdr3_nt: TGTGCCAGTCTCCCACTAACAGGGGAGAACACTGAAGCTTTCTTT; cdr3_aa: CASLPLTGENTEAFF
clone_size: few; d_call: -; v_call: TRBV6-2/TRBV6-3; j_call: TRBJ2-4; cdr3_nt: TGTGCCAGCAGTTCTACTATGGGGGACATTCAGTACTTC; cdr3_aa: CASSSTMGDIQYF
clone_size: -; d_call: TRBD2; v_call: TRBV7-2; j_call: TRBJ2-5; cdr3_nt: TGTGCCAGCAGCTTAGATCGCCTAGCGGGATATCAATCCTTC; cdr3_aa: CASSLDRLAGYQSF
clone_size: few; d_call: -; v_call: TRBV12-3/TRBV12-4; j_call: TRBJ2-1; cdr3_nt: TGTGCCACCCTAGCAGAGAGCTCCTACAATGAGCAGTTCTTC; cdr3_aa: CATLAESSYNEQFF
clone_size: -; d_call: TRBD1; v_call: TRBV12-3/TRBV12-4; j_call: TRBJ1-2; cdr3_nt: TGTGCCAGCAGCCGGAATCAGGGGGCTGAGGGCTACACCTTC; cdr3_aa: CASSRNQGAEGYTF
clone_size: few; d_call: TRBD2; v_call: TRBV7-9; j_call: TRBJ2-2; cdr3_nt: TGTGCCAGCAGTCCACTGCGCGGGAGGGCCGAGGCCGGGGAGCTGTTTTTT; cdr3_aa: CASSPLRGRAEAGELFF
clone_size: -; d_call: -; v_call: TRBV25-1; j_call: TRBJ1-2; cdr3_nt: TGTGCCAGCAGTGACTCCGGAGGCAGACTATATGGCTACACCTTC; cdr3_aa: CASSDSGGRLYGYTF
clone_size: many; d_call: TRBD2; v_call: TRBV24-1; j_call: TRBJ2-1; cdr3_nt: TGTGCCACCAGTGGGGCTAGCGGGAGTTCAAGCTCCTACAATGAGCAGTTCTTC; cdr3_aa: CATSGASGSSSSYNEQFF
clone_size: few; d_call: -; v_call: TRBV4-2; j_call: TRBJ2-7; cdr3_nt: TGTGCCAGCAGCCAAGAATTGGCGGCTTACTCCTACGAGCAGTACTTC; cdr3_aa: CASSQELAAYSYEQYF
clone_size: few; d_call: -; v_call: TRBV6-5; j_call: TRBJ1-2; cdr3_nt: TGTGCCAGCAGTTACCGGACCCCGGCGGGGGGCTACACCTTC; cdr3_aa: CASSYRTPAGGYTF
clone_size: -; d_call: TRBD1; v_call: TRBV15; j_call: TRBJ2-5; cdr3_nt: TGTGCCACCAGCCCAGGGACAGCCCTGCAAGAGACCCAGTACTTC; cdr3_aa: CATSPGTALQETQYF
clone_size: few; d_call: TRBD2; v_call: TRBV6-4; j_call: TRBJ2-1; cdr3_nt: TGTGCCAGCAGTTCAGGACTAGTCGGCGATATGGGTGAGCAGTTCTTC; cdr3_aa: CASSSGLVGDMGEQFF
clone_size: few; d_call: -; v_call: TRBV7-9; j_call: TRBJ2-2; cdr3_nt: TGTGCCAGCAGCTACAGACCGCGGGAAGGGCGCACCGGGGAGCTGTTTTTT; cdr3_aa: CASSYRPREGRTGELFF
clone_size: -; d_call: TRBD2; v_call: TRBV7-2; j_call: TRBJ2-3; cdr3_nt: TGTGCCAGCAGCTTAACGCGGGAGTTCACAGATACGCAGTATTTT; cdr3_aa: CASSLTREFTDTQYF
clone_size: -; d_call: -; v_call: TRBV20-1; j_call: TRBJ2-1; cdr3_nt: TGCAGTGGAAGAGGGGGGAATGAGCAGTTCTTC; cdr3_aa: CSGRGGNEQFF
clone_size: few; d_call: -; v_call: TRBV5-4; j_call: TRBJ2-3; cdr3_nt: TGTGCCAGCAGCTTACAGGGAAGAACGCAGTATTTT; cdr3_aa: CASSLQGRTQYF
clone_size: once; d_call: TRBD2; v_call: TRBV7-9; j_call: TRBJ2-3; cdr3_nt: TGTGCCAGCAGCCACCGGGACTACCGAAGCACAGATACGCAGTATTTT; cdr3_aa: CASSHRDYRSTDTQYF
clone_size: few; d_call: TRBD1; v_call: TRBV27; j_call: TRBJ1-2; cdr3_nt: TGTGCCAGCAAGGGGCAGGGGGCAATCGGAGTCTATGGCTACACCTTC; cdr3_aa: CASKGQGAIGVYGYTF
clone_size: few; d_call: -; v_call: TRBV29-1; j_call: TRBJ1-5; cdr3_nt: TGCAGCGTCAGGGACAATAGCAATCAGCCCCAGCATTTT; cdr3_aa: CSVRDNSNQPQHF
clone_size: -; d_call: -; v_call: TRBV12-3/TRBV12-4; j_call: TRBJ1-5; cdr3_nt: TGTGCCAGCAGTTTAGGCATCACCCCAAATCAGCCCCAGCATTTT; cdr3_aa: CASSLGITPNQPQHF
clone_size: -; d_call: TRBD1; v_call: TRBV7-8; j_call: TRBJ1-2; cdr3_nt: TGTGCCAGCAGCTTAGCTGGCGGGACAGGGGTTGGAGGCTACACCTTC; cdr3_aa: CASSLAGGTGVGGYTF
clone_size: few; d_call: -; v_call: TRBV30; j_call: TRBJ1-5; cdr3_nt: TGTGCCTACCGACCAGGGAGCCTTGGAAGTCAGCCCCAGCATTTT; cdr3_aa: CAYRPGSLGSQPQHF
clone_size: -; d_call: TRBD2; v_call: TRBV7-2; j_call: TRBJ2-4; cdr3_nt: TGTGCCAGCAGCAAAGAACCGGGACTAGCGGGGGGGCCCCACTTC; cdr3_aa: CASSKEPGLAGGPHF
clone_size: many; d_call: TRBD2; v_call: TRBV2; j_call: TRBJ2-1; cdr3_nt: TGTGCCAGCAGTTATGCCCGGACTAGCGGGAACCCCTCCTACAATGAGCAGTTCTTC; cdr3_aa: CASSYARTSGNPSYNEQFF
clone_size: few; d_call: -; v_call: TRBV7-6; j_call: TRBJ2-7; cdr3_nt: TGTGCCAGCAGCGGAATGGAGGTCTCCTACGAGCAGTACTTC; cdr3_aa: CASSGMEVSYEQYF
clone_size: -; d_call: TRBD1; v_call: TRBV6-4; j_call: TRBJ2-3; cdr3_nt: TGTGCCAGCAGTGGTAGAGGGGGCACTAGCACAGATACGCAGTATTTT; cdr3_aa: CASSGRGGTSTDTQYF
clone_size: -; d_call: -; v_call: TRBV11-2; j_call: TRBJ1-1; cdr3_nt: TGTGCCAGCAGCTTAGGTTGGGGGACTCGCCACAACACTGAAGCTTTCTTT; cdr3_aa: CASSLGWGTRHNTEAFF